The present TCR beta chain was sequenced within a study of cytomegalovirus exposure and HLA in healthy donors. Overall study: Among roughly 180 million T cells, an earlier analysis found around 100 million unique TCR beta sequences. General study points: The authors confirmed in vitro that three CMV-associated chains were specific for CMV antigens. Later analysis showed most CMV-associated TCR beta chains appearing HLA-restricted.

Concerning this clone itself: Its antigen is undetermined.

Vbeta (60) and Jbeta (13) primers were used in the PCR. Profiled with immunoSEQ multiplex PCR; TCRdb holds only in-frame clones, not every one. The sample includes roughly 180,000 clones, 65% to 85% seen only once; the top ten take about 2.6%. CDR1 and CDR2 (germline): SGHAT, FQNNGV. The ends lost 5 bases at V and 6 bases at J; junction bases unmatched: 4. The CDR3 loop spans 14 amino acids. J is TRBJ1-6 and V is TRBV11-2, with 7 bases fitting TRBD1. The TCR originated in a female donor in good health and CMV-seronegative. The sample taken for sequencing was PBMCs. CDR3 DNA sequence: TGTGCCAGCAGCCAGACAGGGAGTAATTCACCCCTCCACTTT. It is translated as CASSQTGSNSPLHF.